Listed here are 2 T cell receptor beta chains from one sample, sequenced in a study of blood T cell repertoires in COVID-19. The protocol was immunoSEQ multiplex PCR, while the TCRdb copy is restricted to in-frame clones and leaves out a portion. Among 50,000 or so clones listed, over 90% were seen once. The material sequenced was peripheral blood. Receptor source: a woman older than 75 with acute or convalescent COVID-19.

The chain employs TRBV14 and TRBJ2-7; no definite D call. The CDR3 contains 13 residues. The V gene's germline CDR1 is SGHDN and CDR2 FVKESK. Trimming took off 4 bases at V and 4 bases at J, with 11 bases between the two ends. In nucleotides, the CDR3 is TGTGCCAGCAGCCCCTCACCCACTTACGAGCAGTACTTC. Translating gives CASSPSPTYEQYF.

V is TRBV7-9 and J is TRBJ1-6; 8 bases match TRBD1. Losses at the gene ends were 5 bases for V and 6 bases for J; bases not matched to a gene: 9. Germline V gene sequence: CDR1 SEHNR, CDR2 FQNEAQ (reference sequence). The CDR3 extends over 16 amino acids. For the CDR3, the DNA is TGTGCCAGCAGCGTCGGACAGGGTTTAATTAATTCACCCCTCCACTTT. Its protein product is CASSVGQGLINSPLHF.